The source of this T cell receptor (beta chain) is a study of shared clonotypes between healthy human individuals. Assay used: immunoSEQ multiplex PCR; TCRdb lists only in-frame clones, some missing. There are around 690,000 clones in the sample; less than 95% occur only once, and 34% lies in the top ten. The V and J ends lost 2 bases and 4 bases respectively, with 8 bases between them. The germline V gene encodes CDR1 MNHEY and CDR2 SVGAGI. The CDR3 spans 13 residues. This chain joins TRBV6-5 and TRBJ1-1; tentative D call: TRBD1 (5 bases). The TCR comes from a man in his late teens or twenties in good health. Some clones in this sample may be carry-over from other donors' samples. Sequenced input: memory CD8+ T cells from PBMCs. Subset: CD45RO+ cells pooled with CCR7-negative TemRA cells. This CDR3 reads CASSYGGVTEAFF. CDR3 DNA sequence: TGTGCCAGCAGTTACGGAGGGGTCACTGAAGCTTTCTTT.